This paragraph covers one TCR beta chain sequence. Trimming took 5 bases from V and 3 from J; bases not matched to a gene: 7. Germline V gives CDR1 SGHTA, CDR2 FQGNSA. The length of the CDR3 is 17 residues. These data come from a study of blood T cell repertoires in COVID-19. Study-wide context: Samples representing acute and convalescent COVID-19 were sourced from the United States, Italy and Spain. T cells, B-cell-depleted T cells, or PBMCs supplied cDNA or gDNA.

Original handling: Cell counts per sample came from amplifying reference gene primers. Libraries were prepared by immunoSEQ multiplex PCR; TCRdb keeps only in-frame clonotypes and omits some of them. From that table come the V and J calls and clone size; the DNA was used to work out D and trimming. The sample has about 77,000 clones, approximately 88% seen once. V gene TRBV7-2 combines with J gene TRBJ2-2, with 12 nucleotides matching TRBD2. The receptor comes from a woman aged 80 or older with acute or convalescent COVID-19. The sequenced material came from peripheral blood. The DNA for the CDR3 is TGTGCCAGCAGCCTCCTCACTAGCGGGGGGTACACCGGGGAGCTGTTTTTT. Translated, it gives CASSLLTSGGYTGELFF. The variable domain in full, completed from reference TRBV7-2 and TRBJ2-2, reads GAGVSQSPSNKVTEKGKDVELRCDPISGHTALYWYRQSLGQGLEFLIYFQGNSAPDKSGLPSDRFSAERTGGSVSTLTIQRTQQEDSAVYLCASSLLTSGGYTGELFFGEGSRLTVL.